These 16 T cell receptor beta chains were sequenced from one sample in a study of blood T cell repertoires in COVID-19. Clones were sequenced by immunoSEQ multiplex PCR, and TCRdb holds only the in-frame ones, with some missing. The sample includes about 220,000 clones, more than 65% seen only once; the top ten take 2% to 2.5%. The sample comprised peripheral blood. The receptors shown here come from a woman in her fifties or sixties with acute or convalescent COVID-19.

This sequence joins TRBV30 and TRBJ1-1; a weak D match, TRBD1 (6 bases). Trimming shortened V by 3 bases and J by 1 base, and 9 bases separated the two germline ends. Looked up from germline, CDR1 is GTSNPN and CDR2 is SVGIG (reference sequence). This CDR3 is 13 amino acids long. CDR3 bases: TGTGCCTGGAGAGGGACAAAGAACACTGAAGCTTTCTTT. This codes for CAWRGTKNTEAFF.

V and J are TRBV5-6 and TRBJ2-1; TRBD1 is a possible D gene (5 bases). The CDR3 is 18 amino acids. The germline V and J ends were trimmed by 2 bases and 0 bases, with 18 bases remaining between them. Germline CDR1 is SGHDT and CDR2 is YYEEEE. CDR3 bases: TGTGCCAGCAGCTTCCTACTGTCTCAGGGTAGCTCCTACAATGAGCAGTTCTTC. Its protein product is CASSFLLSQGSSYNEQFF. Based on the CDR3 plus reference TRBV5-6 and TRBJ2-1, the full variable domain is DAGVTQSPTHLIKTRGQQVTLRCSPKSGHDTVSWYQQALGQGPQFIFQYYEEEERQRGNFPDRFSGHQFPNYSSELNVNALLLGDSALYLCASSFLLSQGSSYNEQFFGPGTRLTVL.

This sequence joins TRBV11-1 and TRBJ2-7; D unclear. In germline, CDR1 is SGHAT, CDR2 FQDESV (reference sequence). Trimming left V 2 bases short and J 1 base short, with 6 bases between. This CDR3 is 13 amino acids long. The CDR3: CASSLTHSYEQYF. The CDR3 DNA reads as TGTGCCAGCAGCTTAACACATTCCTACGAGCAGTACTTC.

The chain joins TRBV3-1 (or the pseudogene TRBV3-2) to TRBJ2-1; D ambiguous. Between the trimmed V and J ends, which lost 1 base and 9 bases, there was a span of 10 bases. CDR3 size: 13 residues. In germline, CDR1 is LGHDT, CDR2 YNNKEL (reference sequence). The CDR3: CASSQVRAREQFF. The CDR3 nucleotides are TGTGCCAGCAGCCAAGTACGCGCGCGTGAGCAGTTCTTC.

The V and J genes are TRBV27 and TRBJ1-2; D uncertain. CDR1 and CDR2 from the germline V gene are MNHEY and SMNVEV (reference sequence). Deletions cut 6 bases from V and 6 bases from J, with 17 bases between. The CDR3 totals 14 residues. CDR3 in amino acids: CASSKNFGKDGYTF. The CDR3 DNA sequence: TGTGCCAGCAGCAAAAATTTCGGGAAGGATGGCTACACCTTC.

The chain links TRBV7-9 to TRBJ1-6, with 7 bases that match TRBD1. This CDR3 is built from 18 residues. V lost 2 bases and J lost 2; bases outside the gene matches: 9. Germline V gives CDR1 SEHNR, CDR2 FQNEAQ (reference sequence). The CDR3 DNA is TGTGCCAGCAGCTTAATTGGCCAGGGGGTTACCTATAATTCACCCCTCCACTTT. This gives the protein CASSLIGQGVTYNSPLHF.

The DNA for the CDR3 is TGTGCCAGCAGCGCTCCCGGGGGGACCACAGATACGCAGTATTTT. Its protein product is CASSAPGGTTDTQYF. The chain has TRBV6-2 or TRBV6-3 and TRBJ2-3; 7 nucleotides line up with TRBD2. Germline-derived CDR1 and CDR2 are MNHEY and SVGEGT. Losses at the gene ends were 6 bases for V and 2 bases for J; bases not matched to a gene: 8. This CDR3 is 15 amino acids long.

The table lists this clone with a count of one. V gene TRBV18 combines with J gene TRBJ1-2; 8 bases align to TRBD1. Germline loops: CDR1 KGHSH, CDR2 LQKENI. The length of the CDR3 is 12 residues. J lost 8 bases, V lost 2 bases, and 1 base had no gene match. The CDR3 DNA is TGTGCCAGCTCACCAGGACAGGGAGGCTACACCTTC. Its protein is CASSPGQGGYTF.

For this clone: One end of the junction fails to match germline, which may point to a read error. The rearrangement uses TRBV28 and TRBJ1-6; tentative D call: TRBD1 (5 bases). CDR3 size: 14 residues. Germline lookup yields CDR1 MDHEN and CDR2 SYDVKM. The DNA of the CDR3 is TGTGTCAGCACTTCGGGGGTCTATAATTCACCCCTCCACTTT. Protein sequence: CVSTSGVYNSPLHF.

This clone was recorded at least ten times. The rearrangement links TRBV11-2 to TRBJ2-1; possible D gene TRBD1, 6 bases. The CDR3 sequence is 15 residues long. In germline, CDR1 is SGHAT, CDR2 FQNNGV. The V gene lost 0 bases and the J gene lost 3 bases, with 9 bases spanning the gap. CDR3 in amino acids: CASSLESGVYNEQFF. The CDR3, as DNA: TGTGCCAGCAGCTTAGAGTCAGGGGTCTACAATGAGCAGTTCTTC.

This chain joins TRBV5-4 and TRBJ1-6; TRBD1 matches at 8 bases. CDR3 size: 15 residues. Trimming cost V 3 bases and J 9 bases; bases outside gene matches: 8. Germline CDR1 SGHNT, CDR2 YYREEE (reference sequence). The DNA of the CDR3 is TGTGCCAGCAGCTCAGCAGGGGGCGCGGGTTCACCCCTCCACTTT. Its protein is CASSSAGGAGSPLHF.

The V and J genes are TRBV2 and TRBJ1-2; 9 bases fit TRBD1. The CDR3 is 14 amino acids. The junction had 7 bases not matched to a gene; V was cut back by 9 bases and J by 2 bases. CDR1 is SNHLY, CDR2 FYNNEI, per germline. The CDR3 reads CARDRGMGNYGYTF. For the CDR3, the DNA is TGTGCCAGGGACAGGGGAATGGGGAACTATGGCTACACCTTC.

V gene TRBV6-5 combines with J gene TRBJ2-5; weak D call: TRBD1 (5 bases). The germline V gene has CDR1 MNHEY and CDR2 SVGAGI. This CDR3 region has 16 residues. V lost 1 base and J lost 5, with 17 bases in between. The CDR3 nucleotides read TGTGCCAGCAGTTACTTTCCAGGGAACAGTTTGGAGACCCAGTACTTC. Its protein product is CASSYFPGNSLETQYF.

DNA for the CDR3: TGTGCCAGCAGTCGGGATGTATACCAGCCCCAGCATTTT. Protein sequence: CASSRDVYQPQHF. The chain has TRBV28 and TRBJ1-5, with D uncertain. The ends were cut back, 5 bases at V and 7 bases at J, with 12 bases in the middle. Per germline, CDR1 MDHEN and CDR2 SYDVKM. CDR3 length equals 13 residues.

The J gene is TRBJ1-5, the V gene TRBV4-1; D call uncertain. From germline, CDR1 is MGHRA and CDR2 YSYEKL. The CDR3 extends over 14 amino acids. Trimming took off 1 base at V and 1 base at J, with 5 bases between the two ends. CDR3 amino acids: CASSQVISNQPQHF. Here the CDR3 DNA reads TGCGCCAGCAGCCAAGTTATAAGCAATCAGCCCCAGCATTTT.

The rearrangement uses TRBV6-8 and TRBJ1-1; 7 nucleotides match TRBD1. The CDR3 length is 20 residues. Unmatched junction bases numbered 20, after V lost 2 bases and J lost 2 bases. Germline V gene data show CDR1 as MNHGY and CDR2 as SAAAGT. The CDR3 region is CASSYKVGPQDRSFNTEAFF. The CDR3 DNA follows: TGTGCCAGCAGTTACAAAGTAGGGCCACAGGACAGGAGCTTTAACACTGAAGCTTTCTTT.